This T cell receptor beta chain was found in a study of T cell changes during pregnancy in multiple sclerosis. The assay was immunoSEQ multiplex PCR, and TCRdb's table has in-frame clones only and misses some. The table has about 50,000 clones, roughly 92% seen once. Germline CDR1 is GTSNPN and CDR2 is SVGIG (reference sequence). There are 14 residues in the CDR3. Unmatched junction bases numbered 5, after V lost 1 base and J lost 2 bases. The source of this sequence is a female donor with multiple sclerosis, enrolled in a pregnancy study. V gene TRBV30 combines with J gene TRBJ2-7; 7 bases map to TRBD1. The material sequenced was CD4+ T cells from peripheral blood mononuclear cells, taken in the third trimester of pregnancy. CDR3 sequence reads: CAWSAGTVPYEQYF. As DNA, the CDR3 is TGTGCCTGGAGTGCCGGGACAGTCCCCTACGAGCAGTACTTC.